Listed here are 13 T cell receptor beta chains from one sample, sequenced in a study of blood T cell repertoires in COVID-19. Sequenced by immunoSEQ multiplex PCR; TCRdb stores in-frame clones only, minus some. The sample lists 400,000 to 450,000 clones, around 89% occurring once. Material for sequencing was PBMCs or T cells enriched from blood (not recorded which). The origin of the receptors is a young man who had recovered from COVID-19.

The chain employs TRBV7-9 and TRBJ2-7, with 8 bases matching TRBD1. The CDR3 spans 14 residues. V shed 8 bases and J 5 bases; nucleotides not matched to a gene: 11. Germline-derived CDR1 and CDR2 are SEHNR and FQNEAQ (reference sequence). The CDR3 here is CASSRTGMGNEQYF. CDR3 nucleotide sequence: TGTGCCAGCTCCCGGACAGGGATGGGGAACGAGCAGTACTTC.

This chain joins TRBV6-5 and TRBJ1-4; perhaps TRBD1 as D (6 bases). CDR1 is MNHEY and CDR2 is SVGAGI in the germline V gene. The length of the CDR3 is 13 residues. Trimming removed 6 bases at V and 5 bases at J, with 10 bases between. The CDR3 reads CASRRTVNEKLFF. The CDR3 bases are TGTGCCAGCAGACGGACAGTAAATGAAAAACTGTTTTTT.

Notes on this clone: Within the sample, other DNA sequences also encode this same CDR3. The chain couples TRBV5-1 to TRBJ2-7, with D unresolved. Trimming removed 0 bases at V and 4 bases at J, with 8 bases between. The CDR3 extends over 13 amino acids. Germline V gene lookup returns CDR1 SGHRS and CDR2 YFSETQ. CDR3 DNA: TGCGCCAGCAGCTTGGACAGATCTTACGAGCAGTACTTC. This sequence encodes CASSLDRSYEQYF.

This rearrangement joins TRBV27 to TRBJ1-4, with TRBD1 as a possible D gene (6 bases). The CDR3 is 14 residues long. Germline values: CDR1 MNHEY, CDR2 SMNVEV (reference sequence). The V end lost 2 bases, the J end lost 3 bases, and 7 bases lay between the germline ends. CDR3: CASSLRTANEKLFF. The CDR3 nucleotides read TGTGCCAGCAGTTTAAGGACAGCTAATGAAAAACTGTTTTTT.

The CDR3 sequence: CASSQGLAGMNEQFF. CDR3 DNA sequence: TGTGCCAGCAGCCAGGGACTAGCGGGAATGAATGAGCAGTTCTTC. The gene calls are TRBV7-9 and TRBJ2-1; 13 bases agree with TRBD2. V shed 5 bases and J 7 bases; nucleotides not matched to a gene: 5. The CDR3 runs to 15 residues. Germline V gene data show CDR1 as SEHNR and CDR2 as FQNEAQ (reference sequence).

The rearrangement joins TRBV28 to TRBJ2-7; 10 bases line up with TRBD2. J lost 2 bases, V lost 7 bases, and 5 bases had no gene match. The length of the CDR3 is 14 residues. CDR1 is MDHEN and CDR2 is SYDVKM in the germline V gene. The CDR3, as DNA: TGTGCCAGCACCCTAGCGGGAGCACCCTACGAGCAGTACTTC. It encodes CASTLAGAPYEQYF.

This clone was observed a single time. The chain has TRBV10-3 and TRBJ2-7; 15 bases are shared with TRBD2. Germline CDR1 is ENHRY and CDR2 is SYGVKD. This CDR3 comprises 17 residues. Germline trimming cut 5 bases from V and 7 bases from J; bases unmatched to any gene: 12. CDR3 sequence reads: CAISPGARGLAGGEQYF. The CDR3 DNA sequence: TGTGCCATCAGTCCGGGGGCCCGGGGACTAGCGGGAGGTGAGCAGTACTTC.

This chain links TRBV3-1 (or the pseudogene TRBV3-2) with TRBJ1-3; no clear D gene. CDR1 is LGHDT and CDR2 is YNNKEL in the germline V gene (reference sequence). The CDR3 totals 14 residues. V was trimmed by 4 bases and J by 0 bases, leaving 7 bases between them. The CDR3 loop is CASSLQISGNTIYF. The DNA of the CDR3 is TGTGCCAGCAGCCTACAGATCTCTGGAAACACCATATATTTT.

This clone was observed a single time. The DNA for the CDR3 is TGTGCCAGTAGTATAACGGGGGGGGCTTCCTACAATGAGCAGTTCTTC. Protein: CASSITGGASYNEQFF. This chain links TRBV19 with TRBJ2-1; 8 positions match TRBD2. This CDR3 comprises 16 residues. The trim removed 2 bases at V and 1 base at J, leaving 4 bases unmatched. The V gene's germline CDR1 is LNHDA and CDR2 SQIVND (reference sequence). Filled out from reference TRBV19 and TRBJ2-1, the complete variable domain reads DGGITQSPKYLFRKEGQNVTLSCEQNLNHDAMYWYRQDPGQGLRLIYYSQIVNDFQKGDIAEGYSVSREKKESFPLTVTSAQKNPTAFYLCASSITGGASYNEQFFGPGTRLTVL.

The chain uses TRBV10-3 and TRBJ1-1; D remains unclear. The germline gives CDR1 ENHRY, CDR2 SYGVKD. The CDR3 extends over 16 amino acids. Trimming stripped 6 bases from V and 2 bases from J, with 19 bases between. The CDR3 loop reads CAISLSPATENTEAFF. In nucleotides, the CDR3 is TGTGCCATCAGCCTAAGTCCCGCTACTGAAAACACTGAAGCTTTCTTT.

J is TRBJ2-1 and V is TRBV28, with unresolved D. Per germline, CDR1 MDHEN and CDR2 SYDVKM. Trimming took 4 bases from V and 10 from J, leaving 8 bases between them. CDR3 length: 11 amino acids. The CDR3: CASSSPREQFF. DNA for the CDR3: TGTGCCAGCAGTTCCCCCAGGGAGCAGTTCTTC. Variable domain in full (rest from reference TRBV28 and TRBJ2-1): DVKVTQSSRYLVKRTGEKVFLECVQDMDHENMFWYRQDPGLGLRLIYFSYDVKMKEKGDIPEGYSVSREKKERFSLILESASTNQTSMYLCASSSPREQFFGPGTRLTVL.

The chain carries TRBV28 and TRBJ1-6; no firm D call. V lost 6 bases and J 12 bases, leaving 15 bases between the germline ends. This CDR3 has 13 amino acids. The germline V gene encodes CDR1 MDHEN and CDR2 SYDVKM. Written as DNA, the CDR3 is TGTGCCAGCAGGTTGGGCAGCCCCGTACCCCTCCACTTT. It translates to CASRLGSPVPLHF.

The chain has TRBV19 and TRBJ2-7; D is ambiguous. The length of the CDR3 is 16 residues. The germline V gene has CDR1 LNHDA and CDR2 SQIVND (reference sequence). Trimming removed 3 bases at V and 2 bases at J, with 17 bases between. CDR3 in amino acids: CASSIHSSRRPYEQYF. CDR3 DNA: TGTGCCAGTAGTATCCATTCCAGCCGGCGGCCCTACGAGCAGTACTTC.